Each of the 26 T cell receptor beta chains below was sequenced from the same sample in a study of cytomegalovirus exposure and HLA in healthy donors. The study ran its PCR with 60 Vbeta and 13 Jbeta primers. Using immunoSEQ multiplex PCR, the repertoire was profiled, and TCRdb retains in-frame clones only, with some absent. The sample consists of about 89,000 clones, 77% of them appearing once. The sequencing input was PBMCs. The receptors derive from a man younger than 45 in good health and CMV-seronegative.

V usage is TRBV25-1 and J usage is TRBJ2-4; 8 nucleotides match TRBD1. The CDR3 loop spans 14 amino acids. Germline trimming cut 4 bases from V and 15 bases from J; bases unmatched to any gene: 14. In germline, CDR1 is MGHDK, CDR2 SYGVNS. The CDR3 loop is CASSGQGSGENLYF. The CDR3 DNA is TGTGCCAGCAGTGGACAGGGGTCGGGAGAGAATCTGTACTTC.

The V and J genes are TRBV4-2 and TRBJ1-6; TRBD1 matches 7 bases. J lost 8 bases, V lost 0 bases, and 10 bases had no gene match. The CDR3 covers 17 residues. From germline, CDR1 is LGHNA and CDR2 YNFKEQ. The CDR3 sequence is CASSQDLPDRVDSPLHF. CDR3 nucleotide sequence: TGTGCCAGCAGCCAAGACTTACCAGACAGGGTTGATTCACCCCTCCACTTT.

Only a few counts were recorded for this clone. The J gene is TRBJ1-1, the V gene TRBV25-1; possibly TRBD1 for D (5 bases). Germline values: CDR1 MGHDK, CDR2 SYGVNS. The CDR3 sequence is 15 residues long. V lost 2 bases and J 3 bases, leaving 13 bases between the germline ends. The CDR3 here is CASSEGGTYYTEAFF. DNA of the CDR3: TGTGCCAGCAGTGAAGGGGGGACTTATTACACTGAAGCTTTCTTT.

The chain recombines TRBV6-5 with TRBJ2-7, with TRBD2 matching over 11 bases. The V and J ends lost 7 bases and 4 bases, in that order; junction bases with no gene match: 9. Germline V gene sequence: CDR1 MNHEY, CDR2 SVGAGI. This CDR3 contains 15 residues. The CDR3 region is CASKFTSGGIYEQYF. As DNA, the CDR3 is TGTGCCAGCAAGTTTACTAGCGGGGGAATTTACGAGCAGTACTTC.

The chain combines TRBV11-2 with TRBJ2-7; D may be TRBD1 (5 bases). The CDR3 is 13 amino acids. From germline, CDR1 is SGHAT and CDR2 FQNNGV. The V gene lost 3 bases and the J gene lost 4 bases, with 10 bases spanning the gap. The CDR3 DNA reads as TGTGCCAGCAGCTTTGGGGCCCGTTACGAGCAGTACTTC. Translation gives CASSFGARYEQYF.

The CDR3 DNA reads as TGTGCCAGCAGCTTGTGGTCCAGGGGGACCTACGAGCAGTACTTC. This gives the protein CASSLWSRGTYEQYF. The V and J genes are TRBV5-5 and TRBJ2-7; 7 bases are shared with TRBD1. CDR3 size: 15 residues. Germline values: CDR1 SGHKS, CDR2 YYEKEE (reference sequence). The junction had 6 bases not matched to a gene; V was cut back by 1 base and J by 2 bases.

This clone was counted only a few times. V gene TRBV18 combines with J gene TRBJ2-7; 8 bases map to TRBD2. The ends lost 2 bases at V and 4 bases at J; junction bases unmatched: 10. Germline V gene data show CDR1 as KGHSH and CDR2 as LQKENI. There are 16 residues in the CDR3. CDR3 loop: CASSPKPGLVSYEQYF. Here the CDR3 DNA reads TGTGCCAGCTCACCAAAACCGGGACTAGTGTCGTACGAGCAGTACTTC.

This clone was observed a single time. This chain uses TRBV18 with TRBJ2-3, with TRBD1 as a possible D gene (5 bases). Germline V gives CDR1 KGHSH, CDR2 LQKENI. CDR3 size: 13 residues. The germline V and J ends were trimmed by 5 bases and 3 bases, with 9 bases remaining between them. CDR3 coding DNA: TGTGCCAGCTCAAGCGACAGAACAGATACGCAGTATTTT. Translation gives CASSSDRTDTQYF. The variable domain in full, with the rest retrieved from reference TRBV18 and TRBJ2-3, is NAGVMQNPRHLVRRRGQEARLRCSPMKGHSHVYWYRQLPEEGLKFMVYLQKENIIDESGMPKERFSAEFPKEGPSILRIQQVVRGDSAAYFCASSSDRTDTQYFGPGTRLTVL.

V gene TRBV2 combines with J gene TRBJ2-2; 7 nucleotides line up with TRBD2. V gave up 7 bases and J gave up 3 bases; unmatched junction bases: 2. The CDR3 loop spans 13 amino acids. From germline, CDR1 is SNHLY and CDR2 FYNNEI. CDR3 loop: CASTAGDTGELFF. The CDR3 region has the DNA TGTGCCAGCACCGCGGGGGACACCGGGGAGCTGTTTTTT. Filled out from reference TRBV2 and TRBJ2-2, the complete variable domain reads EPEVTQTPSHQVTQMGQEVILRCVPISNHLYFYWYRQILGQKVEFLVSFYNNEISEKSEIFDDQFSVERPDGSNFTLKIRSTKLEDSAMYFCASTAGDTGELFFGEGSRLTVL.

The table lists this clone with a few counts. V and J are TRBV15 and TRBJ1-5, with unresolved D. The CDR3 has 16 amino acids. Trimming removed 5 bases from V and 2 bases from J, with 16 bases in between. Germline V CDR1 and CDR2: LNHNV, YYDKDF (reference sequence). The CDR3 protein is CATSRIDGVGNQPQHF. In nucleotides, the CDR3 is TGTGCCACCAGCCGCATTGACGGGGTCGGCAATCAGCCCCAGCATTTT. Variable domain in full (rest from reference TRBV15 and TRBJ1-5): DAMVIQNPRYQVTQFGKPVTLSCSQTLNHNVMYWYQQKSSQAPKLLFHYYDKDFNNEADTPDNFQSRRPNTSFCFLDIRSPGLGDTAMYLCATSRIDGVGNQPQHFGDGTRLSIL.

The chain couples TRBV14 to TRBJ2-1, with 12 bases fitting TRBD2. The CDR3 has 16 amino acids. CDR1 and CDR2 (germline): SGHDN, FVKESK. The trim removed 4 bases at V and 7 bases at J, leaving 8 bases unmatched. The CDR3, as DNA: TGTGCCAGCAGCCGGAGGACTAGCGGGATGAAGAATGAGCAGTTCTTC. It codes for CASSRRTSGMKNEQFF.

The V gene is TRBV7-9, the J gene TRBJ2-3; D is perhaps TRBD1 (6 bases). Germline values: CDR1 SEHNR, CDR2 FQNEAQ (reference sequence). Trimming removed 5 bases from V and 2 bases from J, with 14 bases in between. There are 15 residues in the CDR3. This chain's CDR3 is CASSPPGHNTDTQYF. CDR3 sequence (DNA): TGTGCCAGCAGCCCTCCGGGACACAACACAGATACGCAGTATTTT.

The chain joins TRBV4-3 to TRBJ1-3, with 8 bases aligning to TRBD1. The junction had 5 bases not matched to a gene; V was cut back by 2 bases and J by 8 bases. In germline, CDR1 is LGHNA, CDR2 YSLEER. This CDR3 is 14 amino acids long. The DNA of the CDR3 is TGCGCCAGCAGCCAACTGGACAGGGACGACACCATATATTTT. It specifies CASSQLDRDDTIYF.

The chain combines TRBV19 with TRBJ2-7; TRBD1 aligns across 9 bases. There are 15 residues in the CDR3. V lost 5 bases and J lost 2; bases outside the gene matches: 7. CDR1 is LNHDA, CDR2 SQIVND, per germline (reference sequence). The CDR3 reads CASSVTGGRTYEQYF. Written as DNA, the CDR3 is TGTGCCAGTAGTGTCACAGGGGGCAGGACCTACGAGCAGTACTTC.

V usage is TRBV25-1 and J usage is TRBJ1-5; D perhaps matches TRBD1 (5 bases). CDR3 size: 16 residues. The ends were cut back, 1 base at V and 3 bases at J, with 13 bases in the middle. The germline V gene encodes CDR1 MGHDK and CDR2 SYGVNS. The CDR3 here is CASSEWVQDYNQPQHF. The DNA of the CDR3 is TGTGCCAGCAGTGAATGGGTACAGGACTACAATCAGCCCCAGCATTTT.

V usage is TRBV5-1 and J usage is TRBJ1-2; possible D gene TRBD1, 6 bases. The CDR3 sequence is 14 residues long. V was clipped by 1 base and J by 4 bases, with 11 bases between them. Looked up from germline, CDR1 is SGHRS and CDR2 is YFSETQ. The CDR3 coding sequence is TGCGCCAGCAGCTTGAGTGGGGGCGCCTATGGCTACACCTTC. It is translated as CASSLSGGAYGYTF.

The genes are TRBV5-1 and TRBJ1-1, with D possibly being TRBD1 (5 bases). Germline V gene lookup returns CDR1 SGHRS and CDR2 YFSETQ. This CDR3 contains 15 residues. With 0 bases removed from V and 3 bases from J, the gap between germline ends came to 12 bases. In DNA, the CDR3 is TGCGCCAGCAGCTTGGTTGCGGGGCACGACACTGAAGCTTTCTTT. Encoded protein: CASSLVAGHDTEAFF. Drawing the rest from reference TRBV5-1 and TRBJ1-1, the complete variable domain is KAGVTQTPRYLIKTRGQQVTLSCSPISGHRSVSWYQQTPGQGLQFLFEYFSETQRNKGNFPGRFSGRQFSNSRSEMNVSTLELGDSALYLCASSLVAGHDTEAFFGQGTRLTVV.

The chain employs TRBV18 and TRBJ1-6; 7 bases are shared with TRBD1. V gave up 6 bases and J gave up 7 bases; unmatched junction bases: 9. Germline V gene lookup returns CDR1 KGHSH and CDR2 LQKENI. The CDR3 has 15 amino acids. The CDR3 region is CASSPNRGGNSPLHF. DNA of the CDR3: TGTGCCAGCTCGCCTAACAGGGGAGGAAATTCACCCCTCCACTTT.

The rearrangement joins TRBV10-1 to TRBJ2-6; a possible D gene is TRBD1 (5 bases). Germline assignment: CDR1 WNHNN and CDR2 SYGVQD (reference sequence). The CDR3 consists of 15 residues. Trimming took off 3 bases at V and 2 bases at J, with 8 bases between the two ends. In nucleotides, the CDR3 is TGCGCCAGCAGTGATGCCAGGGCTGGGGCCAACGTCCTGACTTTC. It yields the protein CASSDARAGANVLTF.

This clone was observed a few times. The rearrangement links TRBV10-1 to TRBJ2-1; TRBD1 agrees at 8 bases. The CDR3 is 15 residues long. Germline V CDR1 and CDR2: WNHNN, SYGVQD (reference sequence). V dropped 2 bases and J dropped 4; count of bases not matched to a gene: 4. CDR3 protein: CASSEGQGIYNEQFF. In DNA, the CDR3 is TGCGCCAGCAGTGAGGGACAGGGAATATACAATGAGCAGTTCTTC.

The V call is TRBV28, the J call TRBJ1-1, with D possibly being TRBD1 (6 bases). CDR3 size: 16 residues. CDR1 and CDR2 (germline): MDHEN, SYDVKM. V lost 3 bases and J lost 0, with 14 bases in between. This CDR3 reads CASSFVGAPLNTEAFF. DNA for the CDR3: TGTGCCAGCAGTTTTGTGGGGGCTCCTTTGAACACTGAAGCTTTCTTT.

The CDR3 bases are TGTGCCAGCAGCACTCGGACAGGGAGCACCGGGGAGCTGTTTTTT. Amino acid sequence: CASSTRTGSTGELFF. This rearrangement joins TRBV5-8 to TRBJ2-2; 8 bases are shared with TRBD1. Trimming took 4 bases from V and 4 from J; bases not matched to a gene: 6. This CDR3 comprises 15 residues. From germline, CDR1 is SGHTS and CDR2 YDEGEE.

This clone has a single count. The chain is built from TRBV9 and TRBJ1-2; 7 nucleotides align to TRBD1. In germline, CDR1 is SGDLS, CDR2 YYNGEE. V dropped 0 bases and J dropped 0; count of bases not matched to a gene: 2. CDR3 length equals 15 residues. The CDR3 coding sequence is TGTGCCAGCAGCGTAGTAGGGACAGCTAACTATGGCTACACCTTC. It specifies CASSVVGTANYGYTF.

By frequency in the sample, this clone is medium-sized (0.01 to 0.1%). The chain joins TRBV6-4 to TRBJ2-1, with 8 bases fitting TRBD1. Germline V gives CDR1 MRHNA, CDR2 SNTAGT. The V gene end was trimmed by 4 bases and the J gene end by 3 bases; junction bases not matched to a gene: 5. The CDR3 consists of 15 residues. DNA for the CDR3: TGTGCCAGCAGTGTACAGGGGGACAACTACAATGAGCAGTTCTTC. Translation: CASSVQGDNYNEQFF.

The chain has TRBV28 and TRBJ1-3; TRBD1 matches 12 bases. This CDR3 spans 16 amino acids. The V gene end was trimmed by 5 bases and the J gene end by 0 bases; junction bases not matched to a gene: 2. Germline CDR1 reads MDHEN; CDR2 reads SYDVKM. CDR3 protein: CASSLGQGASGNTIYF. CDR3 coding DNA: TGTGCCAGCAGTCTGGGACAGGGGGCCTCTGGAAACACCATATATTTT.

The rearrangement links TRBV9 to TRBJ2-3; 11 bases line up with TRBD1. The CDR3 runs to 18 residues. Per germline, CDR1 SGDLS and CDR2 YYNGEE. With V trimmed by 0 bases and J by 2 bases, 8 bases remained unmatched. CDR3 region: CASSVVLGQGANTDTQYF. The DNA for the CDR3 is TGTGCCAGCAGCGTAGTATTAGGACAGGGGGCCAACACAGATACGCAGTATTTT.